The 12 T cell receptor beta chains given below trace back to one sample, sequenced in a study of T cells after yellow fever vaccination. One entry per CDR3 protein, called by TCRdb with MiXCR from the 5' RACE reads. Of some 500,000 distinct CDR3 sequences listed, roughly 14% are singletons. Here the sequenced sample was PBMCs, taken on the day of the yellow fever booster vaccination. These receptors originate from a man aged 25-45 years who received the YFV17D yellow fever vaccine.

This clonotype was detected a few times. The chain has TRBV18 and TRBJ2-2; D is perhaps TRBD1 (6 bases). Trimming took 1 base from V and 0 from J, leaving 12 bases between them. Germline CDR1 and CDR2: KGHSH and LQKENI. This CDR3 comprises 17 residues. CDR3 DNA: TGTGCCAGCTCACCACTCGCGACAGGACCGAACACCGGGGAGCTGTTTTTT. Translated: CASSPLATGPNTGELFF.

This clonotype came up once. An end of the junction differs from the germline gene, which may be a read error. The rearrangement uses TRBV3-1 and TRBJ1-1; D ambiguous. Germline assignment: CDR1 LGHDT and CDR2 YNNKEL (reference sequence). The CDR3 sequence is 12 residues long. CDR3 sequence reads: CSSTTMNTEAFF. CDR3 DNA sequence: TGTTCCAGCACGACGATGAACACTGAAGCTTTCTTT.

There are a few counts of this clonotype. This chain uses TRBV11-2 with TRBJ2-3; maybe TRBD1 (5 bases). The CDR3 totals 13 residues. Germline V gives CDR1 SGHAT, CDR2 FQNNGV. Trimming removed 0 bases from V and 11 bases from J, with 12 bases in between. The CDR3 DNA sequence: TGTGCCAGCAGCTTAGATTGGGGCCAAGGGCAGTATTTT. Its protein product is CASSLDWGQGQYF.

V is TRBV19 and J is TRBJ1-3; a possible D gene is TRBD1 (5 bases). Trimming pared 7 bases from V and 0 bases from J, leaving 13 bases between. Germline CDR1 reads LNHDA; CDR2 reads SQIVND (reference sequence). The CDR3 consists of 15 residues. The DNA for the CDR3 is TGTGCCAGTAAAGGCAGGGCCAACTCTGGAAACACCATATATTTT. Its translation: CASKGRANSGNTIYF.

This clonotype was seen only a few times. This chain links TRBV6-2 or TRBV6-3 with TRBJ2-5; D may be TRBD1 (5 bases). This CDR3 comprises 12 residues. Per the germline V gene, CDR1 is MNHEY and CDR2 is SVGEGT. The germline V and J ends were trimmed by 5 bases and 5 bases, with 9 bases remaining between them. CDR3 protein: CASSQNRETQYF. Written as DNA, the CDR3 is TGTGCCAGCAGTCAAAACAGGGAGACCCAGTACTTC.

This chain links TRBV4-2 with TRBJ2-1; D is uncertain. The germline V gene encodes CDR1 LGHNA and CDR2 YNFKEQ. V was trimmed by 10 bases and J by 8 bases, leaving 27 bases between them. This CDR3 spans 16 amino acids. The CDR3 here is CAMSHPPLCLNDEQFF. CDR3 DNA sequence: TGTGCCATGAGCCACCCCCCCCTCTGCCTAAACGATGAGCAGTTCTTC.

The chain recombines TRBV12-3 or TRBV12-4 with TRBJ2-5, with D perhaps TRBD2 (6 bases). The CDR3 consists of 14 residues. Trimming left V 7 bases short and J 3 bases short, with 15 bases between. The CDR3, as DNA: TGTGCCAGCAAACTGGGACTTAGCGAAGAGACCCAGTACTTC. Protein: CASKLGLSEETQYF.

There are a few counts of this clonotype. In DNA, the CDR3 is TGCGCCAGCAGCTATCGGTCAGGGGGGGACGAGCAGTACTTC. This encodes CASSYRSGGDEQYF. The chain combines TRBV5-1 with TRBJ2-7; D may correspond to TRBD1 or TRBD2 (7 bases each). The CDR3 consists of 14 residues. Per the germline V gene, CDR1 is SGHRS and CDR2 is YFSETQ. Trimming took 3 bases from V and 5 from J, leaving 15 bases between them.

This clonotype has just a few counts. This CDR3 is CAISAGLAVLETQYF. CDR3 nucleotides: TGTGCCATCAGTGCGGGACTAGCGGTTCTTGAGACCCAGTACTTC. V and J are TRBV10-3 and TRBJ2-5; 11 nucleotides line up with TRBD2. Germline V gene sequence: CDR1 ENHRY, CDR2 SYGVKD. Trimming took 4 bases from V and 5 from J; bases not matched to a gene: 6. The CDR3 consists of 15 residues.

The V and J genes are TRBV7-2 and TRBJ1-4; TRBD1 matches at 8 bases. Unmatched junction bases numbered 5, after V lost 5 bases and J lost 3 bases. This CDR3 comprises 15 residues. The germline V gene encodes CDR1 SGHTA and CDR2 FQGNSA. CDR3 nucleotide sequence: TGTGCCAGCAGCATTCAGGGGGCAGCTAATGAAAAACTGTTTTTT. Amino acid sequence: CASSIQGAANEKLFF.

This clonotype was counted only a few times. The V and J genes are TRBV5-1 and TRBJ2-3; 11 bases are shared with TRBD1. The CDR3 sequence is 19 residues long. Germline values: CDR1 SGHRS, CDR2 YFSETQ. Losses at the gene ends were 0 bases for V and 0 bases for J; bases not matched to a gene: 9. CDR3: CASSLVVPGQGGSTDTQYF. The CDR3 nucleotides read TGCGCCAGCAGCTTGGTAGTCCCGGGACAGGGGGGCAGCACAGATACGCAGTATTTT.

This clonotype was seen only a few times. The chain joins TRBV27 to TRBJ2-1, with no clear D. Germline CDR1 reads MNHEY; CDR2 reads SMNVEV (reference sequence). V lost 3 bases, J lost 7 bases, and 10 bases lay in between. The length of the CDR3 is 13 residues. The CDR3 here is CASSLITGNEQFF. The CDR3 coding sequence is TGTGCCAGCAGTTTGATAACCGGGAATGAGCAGTTCTTC.